Shown below are 2 T cell receptor beta chains from a single sample sequenced in a study of CD8 T cells in ankylosing spondylitis. TCRdb called the 5' RACE reads again in MiXCR, with one record for every CDR3 protein. Among hundreds of thousands of distinct CDR3 sequences listed, roughly 20% were seen once. Sequencing was carried out using blood, either unsorted or a sorted T cell fraction (not recorded which). All receptors come from a male donor with ankylosing spondylitis or in good health (not recorded which).

V is TRBV7-2 and J is TRBJ1-2, with D tentatively TRBD1 (5 bases). Trimming removed 5 bases at V and 7 bases at J, with 23 bases between. The CDR3 extends over 16 amino acids. Germline V gene lookup returns CDR1 SGHTA and CDR2 FQGNSA. The CDR3 sequence: CASSQFQRQNYGGYTF. The CDR3 nucleotides are TGTGCCAGCAGCCAGTTTCAGAGACAGAACTACGGTGGCTACACCTTC. Together with reference TRBV7-2 and TRBJ1-2, the CDR3 gives the full variable domain: GAGVSQSPSNKVTEKGKDVELRCDPISGHTALYWYRQSLGQGLEFLIYFQGNSAPDKSGLPSDRFSAERTGGSVSTLTIQRTQQEDSAVYLCASSQFQRQNYGGYTFGSGTRLTVV.

The chain is built from TRBV7-3 and TRBJ2-5; no reliable D call. The CDR3 contains 16 residues. CDR1 is SGHTA and CDR2 is FQGTGA in the germline V gene. Trimming shortened V by 2 bases and J by 4 bases, and 17 bases separated the two germline ends. CDR3: CASSLFPGPNRETQYF. The CDR3 nucleotides read TGTGCCAGCAGCTTATTCCCAGGACCTAACCGAGAGACCCAGTACTTC.